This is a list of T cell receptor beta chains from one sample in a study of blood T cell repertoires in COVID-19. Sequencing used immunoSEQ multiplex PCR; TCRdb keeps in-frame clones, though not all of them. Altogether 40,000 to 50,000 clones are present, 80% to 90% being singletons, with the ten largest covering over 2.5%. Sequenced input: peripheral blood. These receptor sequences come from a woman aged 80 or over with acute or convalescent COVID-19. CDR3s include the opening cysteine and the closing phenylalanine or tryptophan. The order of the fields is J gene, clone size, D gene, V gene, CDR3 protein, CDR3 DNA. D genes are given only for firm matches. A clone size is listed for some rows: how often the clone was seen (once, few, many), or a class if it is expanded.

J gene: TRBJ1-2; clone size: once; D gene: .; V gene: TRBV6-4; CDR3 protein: CASNRAGQLGYTF; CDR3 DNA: TGTGCCAGTAACCGCGCCGGACAGCTTGGCTACACCTTC
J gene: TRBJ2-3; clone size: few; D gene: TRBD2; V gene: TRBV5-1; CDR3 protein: CASSLAGRSTDTQYF; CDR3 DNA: TGCGCCAGCAGCCTAGCGGGGAGATCCACAGATACGCAGTATTTT
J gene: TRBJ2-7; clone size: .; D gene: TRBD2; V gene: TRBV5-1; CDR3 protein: CASSSVAGGQYEQYF; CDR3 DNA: TGCGCCAGCAGCTCGGTAGCGGGGGGGCAGTACGAGCAGTACTTC
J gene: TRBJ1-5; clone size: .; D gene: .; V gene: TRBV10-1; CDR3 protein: CASKGRSQGRQPQHF; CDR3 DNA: TGCGCCAGCAAAGGTCGGTCACAGGGACGTCAGCCCCAGCATTTT
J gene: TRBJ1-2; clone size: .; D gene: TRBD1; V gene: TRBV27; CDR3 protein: CASSKQGIGGGYTF; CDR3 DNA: TGTGCCAGCAGTAAACAGGGGATAGGCGGCGGCTACACCTTC
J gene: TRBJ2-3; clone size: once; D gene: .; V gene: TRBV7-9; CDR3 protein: CASSLGVLDTQYF; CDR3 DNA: TGTGCCAGCAGCTTAGGCGTACTCGATACGCAGTATTTT
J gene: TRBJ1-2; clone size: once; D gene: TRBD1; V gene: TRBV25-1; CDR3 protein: CASSTRTGNYGYTF; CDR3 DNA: TGTGCCAGCAGTACACGGACAGGGAACTATGGCTACACCTTC
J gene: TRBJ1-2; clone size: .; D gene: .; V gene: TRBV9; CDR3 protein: CASSANLGQYGYTF; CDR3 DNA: TGTGCCAGCAGCGCTAATCTGGGACAATATGGCTACACCTTC
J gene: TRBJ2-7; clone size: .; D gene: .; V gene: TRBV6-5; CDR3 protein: CASSYSAYSSSYEQYF; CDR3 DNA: TGTGCCAGCAGTTACTCCGCCTACTCGAGCTCCTACGAGCAGTACTTC
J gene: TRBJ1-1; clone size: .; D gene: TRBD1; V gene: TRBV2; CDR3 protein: CASKQGVNTEAFF; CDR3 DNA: TGTGCCAGCAAACAGGGGGTTAACACTGAAGCTTTCTTT
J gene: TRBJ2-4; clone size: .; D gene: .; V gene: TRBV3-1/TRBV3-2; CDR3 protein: CASSQVVAKNIQYF; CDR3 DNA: TGTGCCAGCAGCCAAGTAGTAGCCAAAAACATTCAGTACTTC
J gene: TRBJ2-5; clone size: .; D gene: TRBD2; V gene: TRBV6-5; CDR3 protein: CASSYQAGGLETQYF; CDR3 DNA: TGTGCCAGCAGTTACCAAGCGGGGGGGCTGGAGACCCAGTACTTC
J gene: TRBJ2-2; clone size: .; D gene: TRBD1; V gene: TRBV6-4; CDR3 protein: CASSQGVSAGELFF; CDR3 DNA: TGTGCCAGCAGTCAGGGGGTGTCTGCCGGGGAGCTGTTTTTT
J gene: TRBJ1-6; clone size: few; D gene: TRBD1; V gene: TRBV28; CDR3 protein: CASSTGTGDANNSPLHF; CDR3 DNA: TGTGCCAGCAGCACCGGGACAGGGGATGCCAATAATTCACCCCTCCACTTT
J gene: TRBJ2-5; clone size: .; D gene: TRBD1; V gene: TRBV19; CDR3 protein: CASSSTGGTETQYF; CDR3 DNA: TGTGCCAGTAGCTCAACAGGGGGAACAGAGACCCAGTACTTC
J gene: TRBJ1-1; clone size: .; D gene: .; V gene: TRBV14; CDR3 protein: CASSQDFLEAFF; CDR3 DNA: TGTGCCAGCAGCCAAGACTTTTTAGAGGCTTTCTTT
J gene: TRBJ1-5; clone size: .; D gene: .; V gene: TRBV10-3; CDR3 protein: CAAGGSANQPQHF; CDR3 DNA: TGTGCCGCGGGGGGCAGTGCCAATCAGCCCCAGCATTTT
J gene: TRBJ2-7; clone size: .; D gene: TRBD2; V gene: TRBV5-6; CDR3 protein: CASSAGGYEQYF; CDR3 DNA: TGTGCCAGCAGCGCCGGGGGGTACGAGCAGTACTTC
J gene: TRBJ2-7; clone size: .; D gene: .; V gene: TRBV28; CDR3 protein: CASSFGGGAYEQYF; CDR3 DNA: TGTGCCAGCAGTTTCGGTGGGGGGGCTTACGAGCAGTACTTC
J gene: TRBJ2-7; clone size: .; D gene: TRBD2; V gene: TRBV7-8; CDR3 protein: CASSLVGEGTSGFSSYEQYF; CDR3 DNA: TGTGCCAGCAGCTTAGTGGGAGAAGGGACTAGCGGATTCAGCTCCTACGAGCAGTACTTC
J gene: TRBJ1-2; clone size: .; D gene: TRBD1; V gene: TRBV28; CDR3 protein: CASSLGQGGRYGYTF; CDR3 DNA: TGTGCCAGCAGTCTGGGACAGGGGGGTAGGTATGGCTACACCTTC
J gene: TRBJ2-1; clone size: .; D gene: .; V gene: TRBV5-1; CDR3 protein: CASSTGTPYNEQFF; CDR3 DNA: TGCGCCAGCAGCACCGGGACACCGTACAATGAGCAGTTCTTC
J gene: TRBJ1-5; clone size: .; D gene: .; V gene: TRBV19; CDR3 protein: CASSIGGRQPQHF; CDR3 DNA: TGTGCCAGTAGTATCGGAGGGCGCCAGCCCCAGCATTTT
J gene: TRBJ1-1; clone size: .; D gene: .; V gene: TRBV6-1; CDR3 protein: CASSEAPAGLMNTEAFF; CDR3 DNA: TGTGCCAGCAGTGAAGCGCCGGCAGGCCTAATGAACACTGAAGCTTTCTTT